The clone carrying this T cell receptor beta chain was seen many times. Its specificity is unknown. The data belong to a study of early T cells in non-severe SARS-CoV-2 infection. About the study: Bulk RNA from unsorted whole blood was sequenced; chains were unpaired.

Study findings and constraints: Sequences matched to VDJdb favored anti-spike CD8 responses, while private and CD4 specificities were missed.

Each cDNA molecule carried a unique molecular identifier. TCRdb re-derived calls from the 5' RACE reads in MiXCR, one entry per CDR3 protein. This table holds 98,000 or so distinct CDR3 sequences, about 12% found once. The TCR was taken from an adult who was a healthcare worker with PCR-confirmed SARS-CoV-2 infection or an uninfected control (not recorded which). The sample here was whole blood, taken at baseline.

CDR3 loop: CATSDLGTSGTSYNEQFF. In nucleotides, the CDR3 is TGTGCCACCAGTGATTTAGGGACTAGCGGAACTAGCTACAATGAGCAGTTCTTC. The chain recombines TRBV24-1 with TRBJ2-1; 11 bases fit TRBD2. Unmatched junction bases numbered 7, after V lost 1 base and J lost 3 bases. CDR3 length: 18 residues. Looked up from germline, CDR1 is KGHDR and CDR2 is SFDVKD.